This paragraph covers one T cell receptor beta chain sequence. Trimming took 6 bases from V and 3 from J, leaving 16 bases between them. This CDR3 is built from 15 residues. Germline lookup yields CDR1 SNHLY and CDR2 FYNNEI. The data are from a study of blood T cell repertoires in COVID-19. On the study more broadly: Researchers got acute and convalescent COVID-19 samples from the United States, Italy and Spain. T cells, B-cell-depleted T cells, or PBMCs supplied cDNA or gDNA.

Per the original data handling: Amplification with reference gene primers provided the estimates of nucleated cell counts. The method was immunoSEQ multiplex PCR; TCRdb's version includes in-frame clones alone and lacks a portion of them. The V and J calls and clone size are taken from that table; D and trimming were inferred from the DNA. The profile shows approximately 110,000 clones, 69% of them singletons. V and J are TRBV2 and TRBJ2-3; TRBD2 is a possible D gene (6 bases). The TCR originated in an elderly man with acute or convalescent COVID-19. The sample was peripheral blood. CDR3 in amino acids: CASRKLASGTDTQYF. CDR3 nucleotides: TGTGCCAGCAGAAAGCTAGCGTCGGGAACAGATACGCAGTATTTT.